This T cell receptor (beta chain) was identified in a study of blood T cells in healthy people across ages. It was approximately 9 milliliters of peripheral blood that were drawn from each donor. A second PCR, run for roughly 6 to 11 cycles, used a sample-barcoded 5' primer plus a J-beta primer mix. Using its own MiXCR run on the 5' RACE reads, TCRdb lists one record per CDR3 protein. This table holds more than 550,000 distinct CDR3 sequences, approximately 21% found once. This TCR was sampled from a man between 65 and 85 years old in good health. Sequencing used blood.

CDR3 sequence (DNA): TGCAGTGCGGCGGGACGCGCTCTTTTGTACGAGCAGTACTTC. Its translation is CSAAGRALLYEQYF. The chain uses TRBV20-1 and TRBJ2-7; a weak D match, TRBD2 (6 bases). The V end was cut by 6 bases, the J end by 4 bases, with 19 bases between. Per germline, CDR1 DFQATT and CDR2 SNEGSKA (reference sequence). The CDR3 length is 14 residues.